This T cell receptor (beta chain) originates from a study of PD-1 blockade in mismatch repair-deficient tumors. Method: immunoSEQ multiplex PCR; TCRdb's copy keeps in-frame clones and lacks some. The table includes 45,000 to 55,000 clones, 65% to 85% detected once. Germline V gene sequence: CDR1 MGHRA, CDR2 YSYEKL. The CDR3 contains 14 residues. The V and J ends lost 8 bases and 1 base respectively, with 11 bases between them. The chain carries TRBV4-1 and TRBJ1-4; D is ambiguous. The TCR comes from an adult with mismatch repair-deficient cancer. Sequenced material: peripheral blood, taken less than 21 weeks after starting pembrolizumab. CDR3 amino acids: CASAGRGTNEKLFF. CDR3 in DNA: TGCGCCAGCGCGGGGAGAGGAACTAATGAAAAACTGTTTTTT.